The next 2 T cell receptor beta chains were all read from a single sample in a study of cytomegalovirus exposure and HLA in healthy donors (dated by TCRdb to 2016 to 2017). Receptor libraries were prepared by the immunoSEQ multiplex PCR assay. A mixture of 60 forward primers for TCR Vbeta segments and 13 reverse primers for TCR Jbeta segments was used in the multiplex PCR. The source is immuneACCESS, and TCRdb retained only in-frame sequences with V and J called. Part of the clones is not carried over; for the studies checked, unresolved V genes explain less than half of this, and the remainder is unexplained. For this sample the table gives about 190,000 clones, of which about 85% were detected only once. The leading ten clones occupy approximately 10% of the sample. The source material was PBMCs. These receptor sequences come from a woman between 45 and 65 years old in good health and CMV-seropositive.

The chain links TRBV29-1 to TRBJ1-5; 7 nucleotides agree with TRBD1. V lost 4 bases and J lost 1; bases outside the gene matches: 7. Germline CDR1 and CDR2: SQVTM and ANQGSEA. The CDR3 is 15 residues long. The CDR3 DNA follows: TGCAGCGTTGTTTTGGAGGGGGCGAGCAATCAGCCCCAGCATTTT. Translating it yields CSVVLEGASNQPQHF. Variable domain in full (rest from reference TRBV29-1 and TRBJ1-5): SAVISQKPSRDICQRGTSLTIQCQVDSQVTMMFWYRQQPGQSLTLIATANQGSEATYESGFVIDKFPISRPNLTFSTLTVSNMSPEDSSIYLCSVVLEGASNQPQHFGDGTRLSIL.

This clone was counted a few times. The J gene is TRBJ1-2, the V gene TRBV5-4; D might be TRBD1 (6 bases). From germline, CDR1 is SGHNT and CDR2 YYREEE (reference sequence). V was trimmed by 3 bases and J by 8 bases, leaving 20 bases between them. The CDR3 spans 15 residues. The CDR3 DNA reads TGTGCCAGCAGCTCTTACAGGGTCAGGGTGGAGGGCTACACCTTC. This sequence encodes CASSSYRVRVEGYTF.